Below are 27 T cell receptor beta chains sequenced from a single sample in a study of blood T cell repertoires in COVID-19. Some clones are missing from TCRdb's copy, which holds only in-frame ones; the method was immunoSEQ multiplex PCR. The sample lists around 250,000 clones, roughly 88% occurring once. Sequenced: PBMCs or T cells enriched from blood (not recorded which). These TCRs come from a woman in her forties with acute COVID-19.

V and J are TRBV30 and TRBJ2-3; a possible D gene is TRBD1 (5 bases). Germline V gene lookup returns CDR1 GTSNPN and CDR2 SVGIG (reference sequence). The CDR3 is 16 residues long. Deletions cut 2 bases from V and 0 bases from J, with 15 bases between. This CDR3 is CAWSLGWGKSTDTQYF. In nucleotides, the CDR3 is TGTGCCTGGAGTCTAGGGTGGGGCAAAAGCACAGATACGCAGTATTTT.

The chain recombines TRBV28 with TRBJ1-1; weak D call: TRBD1 (5 bases). V lost 7 bases to trimming and J lost 4 bases, with 16 bases between them. The germline V gene has CDR1 MDHEN and CDR2 SYDVKM. This CDR3 is built from 14 residues. The CDR3 reads CASTSPPGGTEAFF. The CDR3 coding sequence is TGTGCCAGCACCTCTCCTCCGGGGGGCACTGAAGCTTTCTTT.

The chain has TRBV30 and TRBJ2-3, with unresolved D. The ends were cut back, 4 bases at V and 2 bases at J, with 4 bases in the middle. Germline V gene sequence: CDR1 GTSNPN, CDR2 SVGIG (reference sequence). CDR3 size: 11 residues. This chain's CDR3 is CAWTVTDTQYF. DNA for the CDR3: TGTGCCTGGACAGTCACAGATACGCAGTATTTT.

The J gene is TRBJ1-1, the V gene TRBV29-1; no reliable D call. V was shortened by 4 bases and J by 13 bases, with 10 bases between the two germline ends. The CDR3 runs to 9 residues. Per the germline V gene, CDR1 is SQVTM and CDR2 is ANQGSEA. CDR3 in amino acids: CSVGGHGFF. The CDR3, as DNA: TGCAGCGTTGGAGGGCACGGTTTCTTT.

V gene TRBV14 combines with J gene TRBJ2-2, with 7 positions matching TRBD1. The V and J ends lost 2 bases and 2 bases, in that order; junction bases with no gene match: 11. Per the germline V gene, CDR1 is SGHDN and CDR2 is FVKESK. This CDR3 contains 18 residues. CDR3 DNA sequence: TGTGCCAGCAGCCAAAGAGTGCCCCGACAGGGAAACACCGGGGAGCTGTTTTTT. Amino acid sequence: CASSQRVPRQGNTGELFF.

The V gene is TRBV12-3 or TRBV12-4, the J gene TRBJ1-5; D remains unclear. CDR3 size: 13 residues. V shed 2 bases and J shed 4 bases, with 6 bases lying between them. CDR3 protein: CASSLNWNQPQHF. CDR3 in DNA: TGTGCCAGCAGTTTAAACTGGAATCAGCCCCAGCATTTT.

This chain links TRBV7-2 with TRBJ2-5, with 12 bases aligning to TRBD2. Germline V CDR1 and CDR2: SGHTA, FQGNSA. The CDR3 length is 15 residues. Unmatched junction bases numbered 2, after V lost 1 base and J lost 5 bases. The CDR3 DNA follows: TGTGCCAGCAGCTTAGGGACTAGCGGGATCGAGACCCAGTACTTC. Translating gives CASSLGTSGIETQYF.

The chain carries TRBV5-1 and TRBJ2-3; D unclear. V dropped 4 bases and J dropped 0 bases, with 15 bases sitting between them. The length of the CDR3 is 16 residues. In germline, CDR1 is SGHRS, CDR2 YFSETQ. The CDR3 DNA follows: TGCGCCAGCAGCCGTCAACCCGAACTTAGCACAGATACGCAGTATTTT. Translating it yields CASSRQPELSTDTQYF.

V and J are TRBV18 and TRBJ2-2; 7 positions match TRBD2. The CDR3 length is 16 residues. The V segment lost 3 bases and the J segment 2 bases; nucleotides outside the gene matches: 6. The V gene's germline CDR1 is KGHSH and CDR2 LQKENI. The CDR3 sequence: CASSPLASGNTGELFF. Written as DNA, the CDR3 is TGTGCCAGCTCACCTTTGGCTAGCGGAAACACCGGGGAGCTGTTTTTT. Full variable domain (remainder filled in from reference TRBV18 and TRBJ2-2): NAGVMQNPRHLVRRRGQEARLRCSPMKGHSHVYWYRQLPEEGLKFMVYLQKENIIDESGMPKERFSAEFPKEGPSILRIQQVVRGDSAAYFCASSPLASGNTGELFFGEGSRLTVL.

V usage is TRBV5-1 and J usage is TRBJ2-1; 8 nucleotides match TRBD2. V was clipped by 0 bases and J by 4 bases; unmatched bases: 3. Germline lookup yields CDR1 SGHRS and CDR2 YFSETQ. The CDR3 length is 15 residues. The CDR3 coding sequence is TGCGCCAGCAGCTTGGCTCTAGCGGGTTACAATGAGCAGTTCTTC. This codes for CASSLALAGYNEQFF.

The J gene is TRBJ1-2, the V gene TRBV19, with D uncertain. Trimming removed 5 bases from V and 2 bases from J, with 27 bases in between. Germline CDR1 and CDR2: LNHDA and SQIVND (reference sequence). There are 19 residues in the CDR3. The DNA for the CDR3 is TGTGCCAGTAGTTGGACCGGGATTACTAATTTCGGGATAAACTATGGCTACACCTTC. Translating it yields CASSWTGITNFGINYGYTF. Full variable domain (rest looked up from reference TRBV19 and TRBJ1-2): DGGITQSPKYLFRKEGQNVTLSCEQNLNHDAMYWYRQDPGQGLRLIYYSQIVNDFQKGDIAEGYSVSREKKESFPLTVTSAQKNPTAFYLCASSWTGITNFGINYGYTFGSGTRLTVV.

The rearrangement joins TRBV10-3 to TRBJ1-4; 8 bases fit TRBD1. V trimming: 11 bases; J trimming: 0 bases; junction bases outside the gene matches: 14. This CDR3 spans 17 amino acids. Germline CDR1 reads ENHRY; CDR2 reads SYGVKD. This CDR3 is CAGPRDRGGATNEKLFF. The CDR3 bases are TGTGCCGGACCCCGCGACAGGGGTGGGGCAACTAATGAAAAACTGTTTTTT.

The chain links TRBV2 to TRBJ2-2, with 10 bases matching TRBD2. CDR1 is SNHLY, CDR2 FYNNEI, per germline. The CDR3 sequence is 15 residues long. The junction had 6 bases not matched to a gene; V was cut back by 10 bases and J by 1 base. The CDR3: CAIPRTSGNTGELFF. CDR3 nucleotides: TGTGCCATCCCGCGGACTAGCGGGAACACCGGGGAGCTGTTTTTT.

CDR3 bases: TGTGCCAGCAGCTCCGCGGGACGTCCGACAGATACGCAGTATTTT. Encoded protein: CASSSAGRPTDTQYF. The chain has TRBV11-2 and TRBJ2-3; D may be TRBD2 (6 bases). Germline V gives CDR1 SGHAT, CDR2 FQNNGV. V was clipped by 4 bases and J by 3 bases, with 14 bases between them. The CDR3 covers 15 residues. Supplemented by reference TRBV11-2 and TRBJ2-3, the full variable domain reads EAGVAQSPRYKIIEKRQSVAFWCNPISGHATLYWYQQILGQGPKLLIQFQNNGVVDDSQLPKDRFSAERLKGVDSTLKIQPAKLEDSAVYLCASSSAGRPTDTQYFGPGTRLTVL.

The V and J genes are TRBV6-5 and TRBJ1-2, with D uncertain. The CDR3 consists of 14 residues. Germline CDR1 and CDR2: MNHEY and SVGAGI. Trimming stripped 0 bases from V and 8 bases from J, with 13 bases between. The chain's CDR3 is CASSYSSQAEGYTF. CDR3 sequence (DNA): TGTGCCAGCAGTTACTCGAGCCAGGCCGAGGGCTACACCTTC.

The rearrangement uses TRBV4-3 and TRBJ2-2, with D possibly matching TRBD1 (5 bases). V lost 1 base to trimming and J lost 5 bases, with 14 bases between them. The CDR3 sequence is 16 residues long. Germline V gene data show CDR1 as LGHNA and CDR2 as YSLEER. The DNA for the CDR3 is TGCGCCAGCAGCCAAGCGGGTAGGGCAGGGACCGGGGAGCTGTTTTTT. It yields the protein CASSQAGRAGTGELFF.

V gene TRBV5-5 combines with J gene TRBJ2-2; a weak D match, TRBD2 (6 bases). The CDR3 is 16 amino acids. CDR1 SGHKS and CDR2 YYEKEE come from the germline V gene (reference sequence). V lost 2 bases to trimming and J lost 5 bases, with 16 bases between them. CDR3 in amino acids: CASSFGPIGGTGELFF. CDR3 nucleotides: TGTGCCAGCAGCTTTGGGCCTATCGGGGGTACCGGGGAGCTGTTTTTT.

The DNA for the CDR3 is TGCGCCAGCAGCTCGCCGGGACAGGGTTTGAGGACTGAAGCTTTCTTT. Amino acids: CASSSPGQGLRTEAFF. The chain couples TRBV5-1 to TRBJ1-1; 9 bases are shared with TRBD1. Germline V CDR1 and CDR2: SGHRS, YFSETQ. The V and J ends lost 3 bases and 5 bases, in that order; junction bases with no gene match: 11. The CDR3 runs 16 residues.

The gene calls are TRBV5-1 and TRBJ1-2; 8 nucleotides line up with TRBD1. The CDR3 consists of 15 residues. The germline V gene encodes CDR1 SGHRS and CDR2 YFSETQ. V lost 4 bases and J lost 5; bases outside the gene matches: 10. CDR3 nucleotides: TGCGCCAGCAGCCCGGGACAGGTCCTAGGGTATGGCTACACCTTC. Protein: CASSPGQVLGYGYTF.

The chain links TRBV5-1 to TRBJ1-2, with no clear D. This CDR3 contains 15 residues. CDR1 is SGHRS and CDR2 is YFSETQ in the germline V gene. Trimming cost V 1 base and J 0 bases, with 10 bases left between them. The CDR3 loop is CASSLSGNTNYGYTF. The CDR3 DNA sequence: TGCGCCAGCAGCTTGAGCGGCAACACTAACTATGGCTACACCTTC. Together with reference TRBV5-1 and TRBJ1-2, the CDR3 gives the full variable domain: KAGVTQTPRYLIKTRGQQVTLSCSPISGHRSVSWYQQTPGQGLQFLFEYFSETQRNKGNFPGRFSGRQFSNSRSEMNVSTLELGDSALYLCASSLSGNTNYGYTFGSGTRLTVV.

This chain connects TRBV28 to TRBJ1-5; D is perhaps TRBD1 (6 bases). Germline assignment: CDR1 MDHEN and CDR2 SYDVKM. The CDR3 runs 15 residues. The V end lost 2 bases, the J end lost 11 bases, and 19 bases lay between the germline ends. This CDR3 reads CASSLPGGIRGTQHF. CDR3 in DNA: TGTGCCAGCAGTTTACCTGGGGGCATTCGAGGGACCCAGCATTTT.

The chain employs TRBV9 and TRBJ1-1, with a weak D call TRBD1 (6 bases). This CDR3 region has 14 residues. Germline assignment: CDR1 SGDLS and CDR2 YYNGEE. The germline V and J ends were trimmed by 3 bases and 6 bases, with 15 bases remaining between them. CDR3 sequence: CASSAQGWGSEAFF. Here the CDR3 DNA reads TGTGCCAGCAGCGCCCAGGGGTGGGGGTCTGAAGCTTTCTTT.

The chain combines TRBV7-2 with TRBJ1-1; the D is unclear. This CDR3 spans 16 amino acids. Germline CDR1 is SGHTA and CDR2 is FQGNSA. Between the trimmed V and J ends, which lost 3 bases and 0 bases, there was a span of 14 bases. The chain's CDR3 is CASSLDLLGMNTEAFF. As DNA, the CDR3 is TGTGCCAGCAGCTTGGACTTGCTGGGGATGAACACTGAAGCTTTCTTT.

The chain couples TRBV5-4 to TRBJ1-4, with D unclear. V was trimmed by 3 bases and J by 0 bases, leaving 6 bases between them. Germline assignment: CDR1 SGHNT and CDR2 YYREEE (reference sequence). The CDR3 is 14 residues long. The CDR3 sequence is CASSSLPTNEKLFF. The CDR3 DNA is TGTGCCAGCAGCTCCCTTCCAACTAATGAAAAACTGTTTTTT.

The J gene is TRBJ1-2, the V gene TRBV3-1 (or the pseudogene TRBV3-2); D perhaps matches TRBD1 (6 bases). The CDR3 is made up of 15 amino acids. Per the germline V gene, CDR1 is LGHDT and CDR2 is YNNKEL (reference sequence). V shed 0 bases and J shed 5 bases, with 13 bases lying between them. The CDR3 nucleotides read TGTGCCAGCAGCCAAGAAGGACAGAGAGGATATGGCTACACCTTC. Translation: CASSQEGQRGYGYTF.

The DNA of the CDR3 is TGTGCCATCAGACTGACTAGCGGGGACAACTCCTACAATGAGCAGTTCTTC. Protein sequence: CAIRLTSGDNSYNEQFF. V usage is TRBV10-3 and J usage is TRBJ2-1; 11 nucleotides match TRBD2. Trimming took 6 bases from V and 0 from J; bases not matched to a gene: 7. The length of the CDR3 is 17 residues. Germline V lookup: CDR1 ENHRY, CDR2 SYGVKD.

The chain couples TRBV28 to TRBJ1-5; 9 bases fit TRBD1. In germline, CDR1 is MDHEN, CDR2 SYDVKM. The V gene end was trimmed by 10 bases and the J gene end by 5 bases; junction bases not matched to a gene: 12. There are 15 residues in the CDR3. This CDR3 reads CAIRTGDPSDQPQHF. The CDR3 bases are TGTGCCATCCGGACAGGGGACCCCTCTGATCAGCCCCAGCATTTT.